This T cell receptor (beta chain) was profiled in a study of T-cell memory formation after mild COVID-19. Across the study: Most TCR clusters belonged to a single donor. Overall study results and limits: Largely, contracting CD4+ clones fell within CM and EM, and contracting CD8+ clones within EMRA. In pre-infection memory, a portion of responding clones appeared, which suggested that cross-reactive memory joined.

This clonotype was counted between two and nine times. What it recognizes is unknown. CDR1 is MDHEN, CDR2 SYDVKM, per germline. Deletions cut 8 bases from V and 6 bases from J, with 17 bases between. This CDR3 region has 14 residues. From the 5' RACE reads, TCRdb called clonotypes with MiXCR, one entry per CDR3 protein. In the table there are 250,000 or so distinct CDR3 sequences, more than 15% of which are singletons. The TCR originated in a man between 18 and 29 years old who had mild COVID-19 (a few samples of this study predate the infection). Cell type and time point are not known. V gene TRBV28 combines with J gene TRBJ2-1; a weak D match, TRBD2 (6 bases). What was sequenced was PBMCs or a T cell subset sorted from them (not recorded which). The CDR3 loop reads CASRQVGGINEQFF. The CDR3 nucleotides read TGTGCCAGCCGTCAAGTGGGGGGAATCAATGAGCAGTTCTTC.